These 32 T cell receptor beta chains originate from one sample sequenced in a study of Graves' ophthalmopathy and Graves' hyperthyroidism. The authors amplified TCR beta CDR3 regions from RNA transcripts. The library came from an HTBI-primed first-round RT-PCR and a second-round multiplex PCR. TCRdb processed the multiplex PCR reads anew with MiXCR; each CDR3 protein has one entry. The profile shows a few hundred thousand distinct CDR3 sequences, 21% of them singletons. The sample comprised peripheral blood. Receptors were obtained from a woman under 30 with stable Graves' hyperthyroidism.

This clonotype was seen a few times. The chain carries TRBV11-2 and TRBJ2-5; 7 nucleotides agree with TRBD2. The V gene's germline CDR1 is SGHAT and CDR2 FQNNGV. The length of the CDR3 is 16 residues. The V gene end was trimmed by 4 bases and the J gene end by 5 bases; junction bases not matched to a gene: 13. The CDR3: CASSSKAGKGVETQYF. The CDR3 DNA reads TGTGCCAGCAGCTCGAAAGCGGGGAAGGGTGTGGAGACCCAGTACTTC.

This clonotype has more than one count but fewer than ten. The CDR3 spells CATRNRDYITDTQYF. The CDR3 DNA reads TGTGCCACCCGCAACCGGGACTACATCACAGATACGCAGTATTTT. The chain uses TRBV6-2 or TRBV6-3 and TRBJ2-3, with TRBD2 identical over 7 bases. The length of the CDR3 is 15 residues. Germline trimming cut 10 bases from V and 2 bases from J; bases unmatched to any gene: 12. Germline assignment: CDR1 MNHEY and CDR2 SVGEGT.

This clonotype was seen many times. The chain couples TRBV11-3 to TRBJ1-2; 7 bases align to TRBD1. J lost 10 bases, V lost 1 base, and 18 bases had no gene match. Germline lookup yields CDR1 SGHNT and CDR2 YENEEA. The CDR3 has 17 residues. The DNA for the CDR3 is TGTGCCAGCAGCTTAGGACAGGGCGGTTCATTATATGAAGTCTACACCTTC. Its protein is CASSLGQGGSLYEVYTF.

This CDR3 is CASRTRQEGAGTEAFF. The CDR3 nucleotides are TGTGCCAGCAGAACTAGGCAAGAAGGGGCTGGCACTGAAGCTTTCTTT. This chain connects TRBV28 to TRBJ1-1, with D possibly being TRBD1 (5 bases). Trimming took off 6 bases at V and 4 bases at J, with 21 bases between the two ends. The CDR3 length is 16 residues. Germline assignment: CDR1 MDHEN and CDR2 SYDVKM. The full variable domain, with the rest looked up from reference TRBV28 and TRBJ1-1, is DVKVTQSSRYLVKRTGEKVFLECVQDMDHENMFWYRQDPGLGLRLIYFSYDVKMKEKGDIPEGYSVSREKKERFSLILESASTNQTSMYLCASRTRQEGAGTEAFFGQGTRLTVV.

The gene calls are TRBV6-5 and TRBJ2-7; tentatively, D is TRBD1 (5 bases). The CDR3 runs to 14 residues. Per germline, CDR1 MNHEY and CDR2 SVGAGI. The germline V and J ends were trimmed by 3 bases and 3 bases, with 12 bases remaining between them. CDR3: CASSYLQDGYEQYF. CDR3 bases: TGTGCCAGCAGTTATCTACAGGATGGCTACGAGCAGTACTTC.

At least ten counts were recorded for this clonotype. The genes are TRBV6-2 or TRBV6-3 and TRBJ1-2, with a weak D call TRBD1 (5 bases). V dropped 2 bases and J dropped 5 bases, with 24 bases sitting between them. Germline CDR1 and CDR2: MNHEY and SVGEGT. The CDR3 sequence is 18 residues long. The CDR3, as DNA: TGTGCCAGCAGTTACCTCTCCGGGCGGACATCCCTCTTGTATGGCTACACCTTC. As protein: CASSYLSGRTSLLYGYTF.

The rearrangement uses TRBV12-3 or TRBV12-4 and TRBJ1-2, with 9 nucleotides matching TRBD1. V shed 6 bases and J 8 bases; nucleotides not matched to a gene: 10. The length of the CDR3 is 14 residues. The CDR3 DNA reads as TGTGCCAGCAGATTCCGGAACAGGGGGCGAGGCTACACCTTC. Translating it yields CASRFRNRGRGYTF.

In its sample, this clonotype was seen many times. The genes are TRBV20-1 and TRBJ2-7; D is unclear. Germline CDR1 is DFQATT and CDR2 is SNEGSKA (reference sequence). Trimming cost V 1 base and J 6 bases, with 7 bases left between them. The CDR3 extends over 11 amino acids. CDR3 coding DNA: TGCAGTGCTAGAGGACCCCTCGAGCAGTACTTC. Amino acid sequence: CSARGPLEQYF.

Many counts were recorded for this clonotype. The chain employs TRBV5-1 and TRBJ1-5; D is uncertain. Germline V gene sequence: CDR1 SGHRS, CDR2 YFSETQ. There are 16 residues in the CDR3. Trimming left V 2 bases short and J 2 bases short, with 14 bases between. For the CDR3, the DNA is TGCGCCAGCAGCTTAGGGCCAGCGAAGGGCAATCAGCCCCAGCATTTT. The encoded protein is CASSLGPAKGNQPQHF.

The table lists this clonotype with many counts. V gene TRBV12-3 or TRBV12-4 combines with J gene TRBJ1-3; no clear D. V gave up 6 bases and J gave up 4 bases, with 13 bases separating them. CDR3 length equals 14 residues. CDR3 region: CASRPDHDGNTIYF. CDR3 DNA sequence: TGTGCCAGCAGACCTGACCACGACGGAAACACCATATATTTT.

This clonotype was observed at least ten times. The rearrangement links TRBV12-5 to TRBJ1-2; possibly TRBD1 for D (5 bases). Deletions cut 7 bases from V and 2 bases from J, with 11 bases between. The length of the CDR3 is 13 residues. Germline loops: CDR1 LGHNT, CDR2 FRNRAP. The CDR3 sequence: CASETTENYGYTF. The CDR3 DNA sequence: TGTGCTAGTGAGACGACAGAGAACTATGGCTACACCTTC.

This clonotype was seen many times. CDR3 sequence reads: CASWDRSSYEQYF. DNA for the CDR3: TGTGCCAGTTGGGACCGCAGCTCCTACGAGCAGTACTTC. The V gene is TRBV6-2 or TRBV6-3, the J gene TRBJ2-7; D tentatively reads TRBD1 or TRBD2 (5 bases each). The CDR3 runs to 13 residues. Deletions cut 9 bases from V and 0 bases from J, with 12 bases between. Germline lookup yields CDR1 MNHEY and CDR2 SVGEGT.

This clonotype has a count of ten or more. The chain is built from TRBV12-3 or TRBV12-4 and TRBJ2-2; D is unclear. Trimming cost V 5 bases and J 5 bases, with 6 bases left between them. The CDR3 is 12 residues long. The CDR3 reads CASSRRTGELFF. The CDR3 bases are TGTGCCAGCAGTCGAAGGACCGGGGAGCTGTTTTTT.

On this clonotype itself: Germline and junction disagree at one end, which may indicate a read error. The rearrangement joins TRBV7-2 to TRBJ2-7; D is ambiguous. CDR1 is SGHTA and CDR2 is FQGNSA in the germline V gene. The CDR3 is 13 amino acids. CDR3 DNA: TGTGCCAGCAGCTTAGCGCCCGGATACGAGCAGTGCTTC. It is translated as CASSLAPGYEQCF.

The rearrangement joins TRBV10-1 to TRBJ2-4; no firm D call. The CDR3 is 17 amino acids. V was clipped by 11 bases and J by 0 bases, with 23 bases between them. CDR1 and CDR2 (germline): WNHNN, SYGVQD (reference sequence). The CDR3 DNA follows: TGCGCCCCTCGAGGCCCAGAAGATCCTTTAGCCAAAAACATTCAGTACTTC. Amino acid sequence: CAPRGPEDPLAKNIQYF.

The chain has TRBV30 and TRBJ2-7; D gene uncertain. The CDR3 length is 12 residues. The germline CDR1 and CDR2 sequences are GTSNPN and SVGIG (reference sequence). V was cut by 5 bases and J by 0 bases, with 8 bases left in between. The CDR3 is CAWGSTSYEQYF. The CDR3 DNA follows: TGTGCCTGGGGCAGTACCTCCTACGAGCAGTACTTC.

Ten or more counts support this clonotype. The genes are TRBV7-2 and TRBJ2-7, with 8 nucleotides matching TRBD1. Germline V CDR1 and CDR2: SGHTA, FQGNSA. After removal of 6 bases from V and 3 bases from J, the junction contained 4 bases not matched to a gene. The CDR3 contains 13 residues. The CDR3 spells CASSFDRGYEQYF. CDR3 in DNA: TGTGCCAGCAGTTTCGACAGGGGCTACGAGCAGTACTTC.

This clonotype was counted many times. V usage is TRBV5-6 and J usage is TRBJ2-5, with D possibly matching TRBD2 (6 bases). The length of the CDR3 is 15 residues. CDR1 is SGHDT, CDR2 YYEEEE, per germline. Trimming removed 4 bases at V and 3 bases at J, with 16 bases between. The CDR3 DNA reads as TGTGCCAGCAGCGCGGGGCGCATTTTAGAAGAGACCCAGTACTTC. Translating gives CASSAGRILEETQYF. Full variable domain (outside the CDR3, taken from reference TRBV5-6 and TRBJ2-5): DAGVTQSPTHLIKTRGQQVTLRCSPKSGHDTVSWYQQALGQGPQFIFQYYEEEERQRGNFPDRFSGHQFPNYSSELNVNALLLGDSALYLCASSAGRILEETQYFGPGTRLLVL.

There are many counts of this clonotype. This chain connects TRBV6-4 to TRBJ1-5; D unresolved. This CDR3 has 17 residues. V was shortened by 5 bases and J by 0 bases, with 17 bases between the two germline ends. Germline lookup yields CDR1 MRHNA and CDR2 SNTAGT. For the CDR3, the DNA is TGTGCCAGCAGTCCTGGACGCAGTTCATATAGCAATCAGCCCCAGCATTTT. Translated: CASSPGRSSYSNQPQHF.

Concerning this clonotype itself: A much larger clone sits a single nucleotide away, making a read error possible. The chain employs TRBV4-3 and TRBJ2-4, with 8 bases identical to TRBD2. The germline V gene encodes CDR1 LGHNA and CDR2 YSLEER. The J segment lost 14 bases and the V segment lost 1 base, leaving 10 bases of the junction unmatched. This CDR3 comprises 14 residues. CDR3 amino acids: CASSQVSGRETKYF. The CDR3 bases are TGCGCCAGCAGCCAAGTGAGCGGGAGAGAGACCAAGTACTTC.

The chain is built from TRBV2 and TRBJ1-5, with D perhaps TRBD1 (5 bases). Trimming pared 8 bases from V and 7 bases from J, leaving 12 bases between. Germline values: CDR1 SNHLY, CDR2 FYNNEI. CDR3 length: 12 amino acids. The CDR3 protein is CASGAGNQPQHF. The CDR3, as DNA: TGTGCCAGCGGGGCGGGGAACCAGCCCCAGCATTTT.

V usage is TRBV7-9 and J usage is TRBJ1-2; D may be TRBD1 (5 bases). The V and J ends lost 3 bases and 1 base respectively, with 9 bases between them. Germline values: CDR1 SEHNR, CDR2 FQNEAQ (reference sequence). The CDR3 is made up of 14 amino acids. CDR3 sequence (DNA): TGTGCCAGCAGCTTTCAGGGTTTTAACTATGGCTACACCTTC. Residues: CASSFQGFNYGYTF.

This clonotype has more than one count but fewer than ten. The V gene is TRBV30, the J gene TRBJ1-6; tentative D call: TRBD1 (5 bases). The V gene lost 0 bases and the J gene lost 9 bases, with 12 bases spanning the gap. CDR1 is GTSNPN, CDR2 SVGIG, per germline (reference sequence). The CDR3 contains 14 residues. The DNA of the CDR3 is TGTGCCTGGAGTGTCGGACATAGCGGTTCACCCCTCCACTTT. It specifies CAWSVGHSGSPLHF.

V is TRBV2 and J is TRBJ1-1; no clear D. The CDR3 runs 12 residues. V lost 4 bases, J lost 5 bases, and 8 bases lay in between. The germline CDR1 and CDR2 sequences are SNHLY and FYNNEI. CDR3 sequence reads: CASSGTITEAFF. CDR3 in DNA: TGTGCCAGCAGTGGGACTATAACTGAAGCTTTCTTT.

Ten or more counts support this clonotype. The gene calls are TRBV7-9 and TRBJ2-5, with 8 bases lining up with TRBD2. V lost 5 bases, J lost 5 bases, and 10 bases stayed unmatched. In germline, CDR1 is SEHNR, CDR2 FQNEAQ (reference sequence). The CDR3 consists of 15 residues. For the CDR3, the DNA is TGTGCCAGCAGCGCGGGGTTAGCGGGATCGGAGACCCAGTACTTC. Translation gives CASSAGLAGSETQYF.

This clonotype was seen at least ten times. The CDR3 DNA reads as TGTGCCAGCAGTTTGTTATATGCTGAAGCTTTCTTT. Residues: CASSLLYAEAFF. The gene calls are TRBV28 and TRBJ1-1; no definite D call. The CDR3 runs 12 residues. CDR1 is MDHEN and CDR2 is SYDVKM in the germline V gene. Trimming stripped 3 bases from V and 6 bases from J, with 8 bases between.

J is TRBJ1-6 and V is TRBV27; 9 bases line up with TRBD1. V gave up 5 bases and J gave up 12 bases; unmatched junction bases: 8. CDR3 length: 14 residues. The germline V gene has CDR1 MNHEY and CDR2 SMNVEV (reference sequence). CDR3 bases: TGTGCCAGCAGTGCTACAGGGGGCAATGGACCCCTCCACTTT. Its translation is CASSATGGNGPLHF.

This clonotype was observed many times. This rearrangement joins TRBV28 to TRBJ1-5; D possibly corresponds to TRBD1 (5 bases). The CDR3 runs to 15 residues. V was cut by 3 bases and J by 2 bases, with 11 bases left in between. Germline-derived CDR1 and CDR2 are MDHEN and SYDVKM. The CDR3 protein is CASSFQGKGNQPQHF. The CDR3 DNA sequence: TGTGCCAGCAGTTTTCAGGGTAAGGGCAATCAGCCCCAGCATTTT.

Many counts were recorded for this clonotype. This sequence joins TRBV28 and TRBJ2-2; D ambiguous. This CDR3 is built from 13 residues. CDR1 is MDHEN and CDR2 is SYDVKM in the germline V gene. V lost 6 bases and J 2 bases, leaving 7 bases between the germline ends. CDR3: CASRDDNTGELFF. DNA of the CDR3: TGTGCCAGCAGGGACGATAACACCGGGGAGCTGTTTTTT.

The sample holds many counts of this clonotype. The chain recombines TRBV11-2 with TRBJ2-5; 8 bases fit TRBD1. This CDR3 region has 15 residues. Germline-derived CDR1 and CDR2 are SGHAT and FQNNGV. V lost 5 bases and J lost 5; bases outside the gene matches: 10. CDR3 protein: CASSAFSGGRETQYF. CDR3 DNA: TGTGCCAGCAGCGCGTTTTCAGGGGGCCGGGAGACCCAGTACTTC. Based on the CDR3 plus reference TRBV11-2 and TRBJ2-5, the full variable domain is EAGVAQSPRYKIIEKRQSVAFWCNPISGHATLYWYQQILGQGPKLLIQFQNNGVVDDSQLPKDRFSAERLKGVDSTLKIQPAKLEDSAVYLCASSAFSGGRETQYFGPGTRLLVL.

This clonotype occurred many times. Here the CDR3 DNA reads TGTGCCAGCAGTTCCCTACTAGCCCCGGGACAGCACTATGGCTACACCTTC. This translates into CASSSLLAPGQHYGYTF. The V call is TRBV27, the J call TRBJ1-2; TRBD1 aligns across 7 bases. Germline values: CDR1 MNHEY, CDR2 SMNVEV (reference sequence). V shed 4 bases, J shed 3 bases, and the junction held 14 bases outside the gene matches. This CDR3 has 17 residues.

This clonotype came up many times. The chain couples TRBV19 to TRBJ2-5, with D perhaps TRBD2 (6 bases). CDR3 length: 15 residues. CDR1 and CDR2 (germline): LNHDA, SQIVND (reference sequence). V lost 6 bases to trimming and J lost 1 base, with 15 bases between them. The CDR3 region is CASSKNVGLQETQYF. CDR3 DNA: TGTGCCAGTAGCAAGAATGTGGGACTCCAAGAGACCCAGTACTTC.